This TCR beta chain was identified during a study of beta chain features in type 1 diabetes. This clone was counted a few times. J gave up 5 bases and V 6 bases, and 5 bases lay outside the gene matches. CDR1 and CDR2 (germline): MDHEN, SYDVKM. The length of the CDR3 is 13 residues. Every bit of the isolated RNA underwent reverse transcription, so sequencing read expressed TCRB transcripts. Some clones are missing from TCRdb's copy, which holds only in-frame ones; the method was immunoSEQ multiplex PCR. The data contain around 290,000 clones, about 7.8% of them singletons. The rearrangement links TRBV28 to TRBJ1-2, with 8 bases lining up with TRBD1. Sequenced: central memory CD4+ T cells from blood. The source of this sequence is a young woman in good health. CDR3 loop: CASRPGQGYGYTF. CDR3 coding DNA: TGTGCCAGCAGACCTGGACAGGGATATGGCTACACCTTC.